This T cell receptor (beta chain) was documented in a study of cytomegalovirus exposure and HLA in healthy donors. Study observations and caveats: Specificity of a few CMV-associated chains for CMV antigens was verified in vitro.

The study ran its PCR with 60 Vbeta and 13 Jbeta primers. Only in-frame clones appear in the TCRdb table, and some are missing; sequencing was by immunoSEQ multiplex PCR. The sample holds 75,000 to 90,000 clones, around 85% seen once. This clone appeared once. The antigen remains unidentified. The V gene's germline CDR1 is SEHNR and CDR2 FQNEAQ (reference sequence). The CDR3 totals 14 residues. V was clipped by 4 bases and J by 1 base, with 11 bases between them. The TCR sequence derives from a man aged 35-49 years in good health and CMV-seropositive. The sequencing input was PBMCs. The chain is built from TRBV7-9 and TRBJ2-7, with D maybe TRBD1 (6 bases). The CDR3: CASSSIGTSYEQYF. CDR3 nucleotides: TGTGCCAGCAGCTCGATCGGGACATCCTACGAGCAGTACTTC. Full variable domain (remainder filled in from reference TRBV7-9 and TRBJ2-7): DTGVSQNPRHKITKRGQNVTFRCDPISEHNRLYWYRQTLGQGPEFLTYFQNEAQLEKSRLLSDRFSAERPKGSFSTLEIQRTEQGDSAMYLCASSSIGTSYEQYFGPGTRLTVT.